This T cell receptor beta chain originates from a study of blood T cell repertoires in COVID-19. Overall study: Nucleic acid was either cDNA or gDNA, and it came from T cells, B-cell-depleted T cells, or PBMCs.

This CDR3 comprises 14 residues. The V gene lost 2 bases and the J gene lost 0 bases, with 7 bases spanning the gap. CDR1 is ENHRY and CDR2 is SYGVKD in the germline V gene. Clones were sequenced by immunoSEQ multiplex PCR, and TCRdb holds only the in-frame ones, with some missing. Of fewer than 350,000 clones in the sample, around 81% were seen once. Source material: peripheral blood. The chain links TRBV10-3 to TRBJ1-1, with D unclear. The TCR comes from a woman in her sixties or seventies with active or convalescent COVID-19. CDR3 residues: CAISERHLNTEAFF. The CDR3 coding sequence is TGTGCCATCAGTGAGAGACACCTGAACACTGAAGCTTTCTTT.